A single sample is the source of the 24 T cell receptor beta chains below, sequenced in a study of neurological immune-mediated disorders. TCRdb recomputed calls from the 5' RACE reads with MiXCR, one row per CDR3 protein. The sample comprises roughly 62,000 distinct CDR3 sequences, over 9.5% of which are singletons, and around 1.9% rests with the top ten. Sequencing input: PBMCs. The receptors derive from a man in his sixties in good health.

This clonotype has ten or more counts. Written as DNA, the CDR3 is TGTGCCAGCGGGCAAACTGGTACCTATGGCTACACCTTC. Amino acid sequence: CASGQTGTYGYTF. This chain uses TRBV27 with TRBJ1-2; no clear D. Trimming stripped 8 bases from V and 4 bases from J, with 14 bases between. CDR3 length equals 13 residues. Germline V lookup: CDR1 MNHEY, CDR2 SMNVEV (reference sequence).

Remarks on this clonotype: A read error may produce the germline difference seen at one junction end. J is TRBJ1-2 and V is TRBV9, with a weak D call TRBD1 (5 bases). CDR1 and CDR2 from the germline V gene are SGDLS and YYNGEE. The CDR3 extends over 15 amino acids. CDR3 sequence reads: CANSVGGRAYYGNTF. The DNA of the CDR3 is TGTGCCAACAGCGTAGGAGGCAGGGCCTACTATGGCAACACCTTC.

This clonotype was detected many times. The chain couples TRBV10-3 to TRBJ1-5; unclear D gene. The V gene's germline CDR1 is ENHRY and CDR2 SYGVKD. V lost 6 bases and J lost 1, with 7 bases in between. The CDR3 sequence is 13 residues long. The CDR3 coding sequence is TGTGCCATCAGGGACGGAAGCAATCAGCCCCAGCATTTT. Translated, it gives CAIRDGSNQPQHF.

Ten or more counts support this clonotype. V gene TRBV6-2 or TRBV6-3 combines with J gene TRBJ1-5; D gene unclear. Germline CDR1 reads MNHEY; CDR2 reads SVGEGT. The CDR3 is 15 residues long. The V end lost 6 bases, the J end lost 2 bases, and 14 bases lay between the germline ends. In DNA form, the CDR3 reads TGTGCCAGCAGCCCTGGAGGTGGAGGCAATCAGCCCCAGCATTTT. Protein: CASSPGGGGNQPQHF.

The table lists this clonotype with a count of one. The J gene is TRBJ2-7, the V gene TRBV14, with D tentatively TRBD2 (5 bases). Germline CDR1 SGHDN, CDR2 FVKESK. Trimming took off 1 base at V and 0 bases at J, with 10 bases between the two ends. The CDR3 loop spans 15 amino acids. The CDR3 DNA is TGTGCCAGCAGCCAAGGGTCGGGATTCTCCTACGAGCAGTACTTC. The encoded protein is CASSQGSGFSYEQYF.

This clonotype was found many times. J is TRBJ2-2 and V is TRBV2; 7 nucleotides align to TRBD1. Germline lookup yields CDR1 SNHLY and CDR2 FYNNEI. V shed 6 bases and J 1 base; nucleotides not matched to a gene: 5. The CDR3 loop spans 15 amino acids. The DNA for the CDR3 is TGTGCCAGCAGAGGACAGGTTGAGAACACCGGGGAGCTGTTTTTT. Residues: CASRGQVENTGELFF. Using reference TRBV2 and TRBJ2-2 for the parts outside the CDR3, the full variable domain is EPEVTQTPSHQVTQMGQEVILRCVPISNHLYFYWYRQILGQKVEFLVSFYNNEISEKSEIFDDQFSVERPDGSNFTLKIRSTKLEDSAMYFCASRGQVENTGELFFGEGSRLTVL.

This clonotype was seen at least ten times. The chain carries TRBV27 and TRBJ1-2, with D possibly being TRBD1 (6 bases). V lost 8 bases and J 2 bases, leaving 21 bases between the germline ends. CDR1 and CDR2 from the germline V gene are MNHEY and SMNVEV (reference sequence). This CDR3 spans 16 amino acids. This CDR3 reads CASLSLAGQGNYGYTF. The CDR3 DNA reads as TGTGCCAGCCTATCCCTCGCGGGGCAGGGGAACTATGGCTACACCTTC.

This clonotype was recorded many times. The chain employs TRBV5-6 and TRBJ2-1, with D possibly called TRBD1 or TRBD2 (5 bases each). CDR1 is SGHDT, CDR2 YYEEEE, per germline. Trimming stripped 0 bases from V and 0 bases from J, with 13 bases between. This CDR3 has 17 amino acids. The chain's CDR3 is CASSLALWGSSYNEQFF. The CDR3 nucleotides read TGTGCCAGCAGCTTGGCCCTGTGGGGGAGCTCCTACAATGAGCAGTTCTTC.

This clonotype was detected ten times or more. The chain joins TRBV20-1 to TRBJ2-7, with 9 bases identical to TRBD1. J gave up 3 bases and V 4 bases, and 7 bases lay outside the gene matches. The CDR3 runs 14 residues. CDR1 DFQATT and CDR2 SNEGSKA come from the germline V gene (reference sequence). CDR3 DNA sequence: TGCAGTGCTACCCCCGGGACAGGGAGCTACGAGCAGTACTTC. Translating it yields CSATPGTGSYEQYF.

The CDR3 sequence is CASNPRDRGTDTQYF. The CDR3 region has the DNA TGTGCCAGCAATCCCCGGGACAGAGGCACAGATACGCAGTATTTT. The chain couples TRBV2 to TRBJ2-3, with TRBD1 identical over 7 bases. The germline V gene encodes CDR1 SNHLY and CDR2 FYNNEI. The CDR3 contains 15 residues. V shed 7 bases, J shed 1 base, and the junction held 8 bases outside the gene matches.

This clonotype showed up many times. The rearrangement links TRBV6-5 to TRBJ2-2; D call uncertain. CDR3 size: 16 residues. V dropped 0 bases and J dropped 4 bases, with 12 bases sitting between them. From germline, CDR1 is MNHEY and CDR2 SVGAGI. The CDR3 sequence is CASSYSTHLITGELFF. In nucleotides, the CDR3 is TGTGCCAGCAGTTACTCGACACATCTTATCACCGGGGAGCTGTTTTTT.

This clonotype was counted at least ten times. The genes are TRBV6-2 or TRBV6-3 and TRBJ1-6; D is ambiguous. Germline V gene data show CDR1 as MNHEY and CDR2 as SVGEGT. The V end lost 7 bases, the J end lost 8 bases, and 18 bases lay between the germline ends. The CDR3 runs to 15 residues. This CDR3 reads CASNQAAGRDSPLHF. For the CDR3, the DNA is TGTGCCAGCAACCAGGCGGCGGGTAGGGATTCACCCCTCCACTTT.

This clonotype was seen many times. The gene calls are TRBV3-2 and TRBJ2-5; TRBD2, the D gene given by the table, was not confirmed from the DNA. TRBV3-2 is flagged as a pseudogene. The CDR3 is 16 residues long. Written as DNA, the CDR3 is TGTGCCAGCAGCCAAGATCGGACTAGCGCATGGGAGACCCAGTACTTC. It codes for CASSQDRTSAWETQYF.

The chain links TRBV12-3 or TRBV12-4 to TRBJ2-3, with 14 bases that match TRBD2. This CDR3 region has 16 residues. V dropped 5 bases and J dropped 5; count of bases not matched to a gene: 6. The CDR3 DNA is TGTGCCAGCAGTCGGACTAGCGGGGGGCCAGGAGATACGCAGTATTTT. It encodes CASSRTSGGPGDTQYF.

This clonotype has at least ten counts. The chain joins TRBV10-3 to TRBJ2-2; 9 bases fit TRBD2. Germline values: CDR1 ENHRY, CDR2 SYGVKD. The CDR3 totals 15 residues. Losses at the gene ends were 3 bases for V and 7 bases for J; bases not matched to a gene: 6. Here the CDR3 reads CAISDASGASGELFF. The CDR3 bases are TGTGCCATCAGTGATGCTAGCGGGGCGAGCGGGGAGCTGTTTTTT.

This clonotype was counted ten times or more. This chain connects TRBV6-5 to TRBJ2-7; 9 nucleotides line up with TRBD1. CDR3 length: 15 amino acids. Unmatched junction bases numbered 7, after V lost 5 bases and J lost 2 bases. Germline CDR1 and CDR2: MNHEY and SVGAGI. The CDR3 here is CASSPGTGRPYEQYF. The DNA for the CDR3 is TGTGCCAGCAGTCCGGGGACAGGGAGGCCCTACGAGCAGTACTTC.

There are many counts of this clonotype. V is TRBV27 and J is TRBJ2-5, with 9 bases lining up with TRBD1. The germline gives CDR1 MNHEY, CDR2 SMNVEV (reference sequence). V lost 4 bases, J lost 3 bases, and 6 bases stayed unmatched. The CDR3 has 15 amino acids. As DNA, the CDR3 is TGTGCCAGCAGTTCACAGGGGGCAAGGGAAGAGACCCAGTACTTC. This codes for CASSSQGAREETQYF.

This clonotype was recorded at least ten times. V usage is TRBV29-1 and J usage is TRBJ1-2; unclear D gene. V shed 7 bases and J shed 4 bases, with 16 bases lying between them. The CDR3 is 13 amino acids. Germline assignment: CDR1 SQVTM and CDR2 ANQGSEA. The CDR3 nucleotides read TGCAGCGCTGAGAACAGTAGTCCCTATGGCTACACCTTC. Protein: CSAENSSPYGYTF. The full variable domain, in which reference TRBV29-1 and TRBJ1-2 provide the parts outside the CDR3, is SAVISQKPSRDICQRGTSLTIQCQVDSQVTMMFWYRQQPGQSLTLIATANQGSEATYESGFVIDKFPISRPNLTFSTLTVSNMSPEDSSIYLCSAENSSPYGYTFGSGTRLTVV.

This clonotype is medium-sized within its sample. The chain carries TRBV9 and TRBJ2-3; the D is unclear. Germline values: CDR1 SGDLS, CDR2 YYNGEE. Trimming stripped 0 bases from V and 3 bases from J, with 8 bases between. This CDR3 contains 14 residues. The CDR3 DNA is TGTGCCAGCAGCGTAGAATCAGCGACAGATACGCAGTATTTT. Translated: CASSVESATDTQYF.

This clonotype has ten or more counts. The chain employs TRBV25-1 and TRBJ2-7, with no clear D. This CDR3 region has 11 residues. Trimming pared 3 bases from V and 5 bases from J, leaving 5 bases between. Germline V lookup: CDR1 MGHDK, CDR2 SYGVNS. CDR3 DNA: TGTGCCAGCAGTGAGATGGACGAGCAGTACTTC. Translating it yields CASSEMDEQYF.

This clonotype was seen many times. DNA for the CDR3: TGTGCCATCAGCCGAAGGGGTAGCGGGGGGCCCTACGGTGAGCAGTTCTTC. Translating gives CAISRRGSGGPYGEQFF. The gene calls are TRBV10-3 and TRBJ2-1; the match to TRBD2 covers 10 bases. Losses at the gene ends were 6 bases for V and 9 bases for J; bases not matched to a gene: 17. Germline V CDR1 and CDR2: ENHRY, SYGVKD. The CDR3 spans 17 residues.

This clonotype was detected ten times or more. The chain is built from TRBV27 and TRBJ1-5, with TRBD1 as a possible D gene (5 bases). V shed 5 bases and J shed 4 bases, with 15 bases lying between them. The CDR3 contains 15 residues. Germline CDR1 and CDR2: MNHEY and SMNVEV (reference sequence). Written as DNA, the CDR3 is TGTGCCAGCAGTCCCTCGGGGCATGTGAATCAGCCCCAGCATTTT. It translates to CASSPSGHVNQPQHF.

This clonotype has a count of ten or more. The V and J genes are TRBV12-3 or TRBV12-4 and TRBJ2-5; D is perhaps TRBD1 (6 bases). There are 14 residues in the CDR3. The germline V and J ends were trimmed by 2 bases and 4 bases, with 11 bases remaining between them. DNA for the CDR3: TGTGCCAGCAGTTTATTGTGGGGGCCAGAGACCCAGTACTTC. This codes for CASSLLWGPETQYF.

Many counts were recorded for this clonotype. The genes are TRBV28 and TRBJ2-2; TRBD2 is a possible D gene (6 bases). The CDR3 is made up of 10 amino acids. The V end was cut by 10 bases, the J end by 10 bases, with 10 bases between. The germline CDR1 and CDR2 sequences are MDHEN and SYDVKM. The CDR3 is CATRREELFF. The DNA of the CDR3 is TGTGCCACCCGGCGGGAGGAGCTGTTTTTT.